The 25 T cell receptor beta chains below all came from one sample that was sequenced in a study of cytomegalovirus exposure and HLA in healthy donors. Primers included in the PCR were 60 Vbeta and 13 Jbeta primers. Assay used: immunoSEQ multiplex PCR; TCRdb lists only in-frame clones, some missing. The sample has about 130,000 clones, approximately 85% seen once. Input material: PBMCs. The receptors shown here come from a boy aged 5-17 years in good health and CMV-seronegative.

DNA for the CDR3: TGCGCCAGTATGACAGGGACTTCCTCCTACGAGCAGTACTTC. It specifies CASMTGTSSYEQYF. The chain recombines TRBV5-1 with TRBJ2-7; TRBD1 might be the D (7 bases). Trimming took off 8 bases at V and 0 bases at J, with 15 bases between the two ends. Germline V gene sequence: CDR1 SGHRS, CDR2 YFSETQ. The CDR3 runs to 14 residues.

As regards this clone: The junction does not match germline at one end; this may be a read error. This chain connects TRBV5-6 to TRBJ1-2, with 10 bases aligning to TRBD1. The CDR3 sequence is 16 residues long. Germline CDR1 and CDR2: SGHDT and YYEEEE. The CDR3 spells CASSRKGTGALYGYPF. CDR3 in DNA: TGTGCCAGCAGCAGGAAGGGGACAGGGGCCCTCTATGGCTACCCCTTC.

Points on this clone: A read error may produce the germline difference seen at one junction end. This chain uses TRBV15 with TRBJ1-2; 7 nucleotides align to TRBD1. The CDR3 sequence is 14 residues long. Germline V gene data show CDR1 as LNHNV and CDR2 as YYDKDF (reference sequence). The CDR3 is CATSSKGGWNGYPF. The CDR3 coding sequence is TGTGCCACCAGCAGCAAAGGGGGCTGGAATGGCTACCCCTTC.

This chain links TRBV19 with TRBJ2-1, with TRBD1 as a possible D gene (5 bases). V lost 8 bases to trimming and J lost 6 bases, with 20 bases between them. This CDR3 has 15 amino acids. The germline V gene has CDR1 LNHDA and CDR2 SQIVND (reference sequence). This chain's CDR3 is CASGRLGVQGNEQFF. DNA of the CDR3: TGTGCCAGTGGACGTTTAGGGGTTCAGGGCAATGAGCAGTTCTTC.

This chain connects TRBV4-1 to TRBJ2-4; no clear D. From germline, CDR1 is MGHRA and CDR2 YSYEKL. V lost 1 base and J 7 bases, leaving 14 bases between the germline ends. This CDR3 region has 15 residues. CDR3 sequence: CASSQGSRSPNIQYF. DNA for the CDR3: TGCGCCAGCAGCCAAGGATCTCGGTCGCCCAACATTCAGTACTTC.

This chain uses TRBV9 with TRBJ1-3; D might be TRBD1 (5 bases). CDR3 size: 15 residues. V lost 0 bases to trimming and J lost 1 base, with 8 bases between them. The germline gives CDR1 SGDLS, CDR2 YYNGEE. The CDR3 loop reads CASSVEQDSGNTIYF. CDR3 bases: TGTGCCAGCAGCGTAGAACAGGATTCTGGAAACACCATATATTTT.

DNA of the CDR3: TGCGCCAGCAGTCAATCTGATAATGGGACAAATAGCAATCAGCCCCAGCATTTT. Protein product: CASSQSDNGTNSNQPQHF. This sequence joins TRBV23-1 and TRBJ1-5; TRBD1 is a possible D gene (6 bases). TRBV23-1 is known as an ORF, though its function is uncertain. V was shortened by 0 bases and J by 0 bases, with 15 bases between the two germline ends. The CDR3 is 18 amino acids.

The chain joins TRBV4-3 to TRBJ2-1; 10 positions match TRBD2. The CDR3 totals 17 residues. J gave up 1 base and V 3 bases, and 6 bases lay outside the gene matches. Germline assignment: CDR1 LGHNA and CDR2 YSLEER. The CDR3 region has the DNA TGCGCCAGCAGCCAGGTGCTAGCGGGAGCTTCCTACAATGAGCAGTTCTTC. Encoded protein: CASSQVLAGASYNEQFF.

V is TRBV9 and J is TRBJ1-6, with D possibly matching TRBD1 (5 bases). Trimming removed 4 bases from V and 5 bases from J, with 13 bases in between. The CDR3 length is 15 residues. Germline values: CDR1 SGDLS, CDR2 YYNGEE. CDR3 coding DNA: TGTGCCAGCAGCACCACCGGGACTCATAATTCACCCCTCCACTTT. It specifies CASSTTGTHNSPLHF.

The chain links TRBV7-9 to TRBJ2-3, with 8 nucleotides matching TRBD1. The trim removed 4 bases at V and 2 bases at J, leaving 2 bases unmatched. Per the germline V gene, CDR1 is SEHNR and CDR2 is FQNEAQ (reference sequence). This CDR3 contains 14 residues. The CDR3 DNA reads as TGTGCCAGCAGCTCGGGACAGGTCACAGATACGCAGTATTTT. Translated, it gives CASSSGQVTDTQYF.

V and J are TRBV2 and TRBJ2-1, with a possible D match to TRBD1 (6 bases). Germline V lookup: CDR1 SNHLY, CDR2 FYNNEI. The CDR3 sequence is 17 residues long. Trimming took off 4 bases at V and 5 bases at J, with 21 bases between the two ends. The CDR3 loop reads CASSATGSILLNNEQFF. CDR3 bases: TGTGCCAGCAGTGCCACAGGGAGCATCCTCCTTAACAATGAGCAGTTCTTC.

The chain employs TRBV4-3 and TRBJ1-6; 7 nucleotides align to TRBD1. CDR3 size: 16 residues. J was trimmed by 6 bases and V by 0 bases; bases with no gene match: 5. Germline V gene sequence: CDR1 LGHNA, CDR2 YSLEER. Written as DNA, the CDR3 is TGCGCCAGCAGCCAAGATAACAGGGGACGTAATTCACCCCTCCACTTT. Its protein is CASSQDNRGRNSPLHF.

V and J are TRBV27 and TRBJ1-2; D ambiguous. V was shortened by 3 bases and J by 2 bases, with 10 bases between the two germline ends. Germline CDR1 is MNHEY and CDR2 is SMNVEV (reference sequence). CDR3 length: 14 residues. CDR3 sequence reads: CASSFRGLNYGYTF. CDR3 coding DNA: TGTGCCAGCAGTTTTCGAGGCCTCAACTATGGCTACACCTTC.

The rearrangement joins TRBV6-5 to TRBJ2-7; perhaps TRBD2 as D (5 bases). The germline gives CDR1 MNHEY, CDR2 SVGAGI. The CDR3 length is 15 residues. The germline V and J ends were trimmed by 4 bases and 6 bases, with 19 bases remaining between them. The CDR3 loop reads CASSLRRDAFGEQYF. As DNA, the CDR3 is TGTGCCAGCAGTTTGAGACGGGATGCGTTCGGCGAGCAGTACTTC.

V is TRBV4-1 and J is TRBJ2-7; 10 bases map to TRBD2. The CDR3 extends over 16 amino acids. The germline CDR1 and CDR2 sequences are MGHRA and YSYEKL. With 4 bases clipped from V and 0 bases from J, the junction kept 6 bases outside the gene matches. CDR3 residues: CASSLELAGPSYEQYF. CDR3 in DNA: TGCGCCAGCAGCCTAGAACTAGCGGGGCCCTCCTACGAGCAGTACTTC.

The V call is TRBV14, the J call TRBJ1-1; a possible D gene is TRBD1 (6 bases). CDR3 length equals 15 residues. The V end lost 2 bases, the J end lost 0 bases, and 10 bases lay between the germline ends. CDR1 and CDR2 (germline): SGHDN, FVKESK. CDR3 protein: CASSQQTGLNTEAFF. The CDR3 bases are TGTGCCAGCAGCCAACAAACAGGGCTGAACACTGAAGCTTTCTTT.

J is TRBJ1-2 and V is TRBV2; 10 nucleotides align to TRBD1. The CDR3 loop spans 14 amino acids. Germline-derived CDR1 and CDR2 are SNHLY and FYNNEI. V shed 6 bases, J shed 5 bases, and the junction held 6 bases outside the gene matches. In DNA, the CDR3 is TGTGCCAGCAGGACAGGGGGCGCGACTTATGGCTACACCTTC. This codes for CASRTGGATYGYTF. The full variable domain, completed using reference TRBV2 and TRBJ1-2, is EPEVTQTPSHQVTQMGQEVILRCVPISNHLYFYWYRQILGQKVEFLVSFYNNEISEKSEIFDDQFSVERPDGSNFTLKIRSTKLEDSAMYFCASRTGGATYGYTFGSGTRLTVV.

The chain carries TRBV27 and TRBJ2-7; 8 nucleotides match TRBD1. CDR1 MNHEY and CDR2 SMNVEV come from the germline V gene (reference sequence). The CDR3 loop spans 15 amino acids. Trimming removed 2 bases from V and 1 base from J; junction bases left unmatched: 4. The CDR3 DNA is TGTGCCAGCAGTTTAACAAGGACAGGGTCCTACGAGCAGTACTTC. Translation gives CASSLTRTGSYEQYF.

The chain links TRBV7-9 to TRBJ1-2; D is ambiguous. The germline V gene has CDR1 SEHNR and CDR2 FQNEAQ (reference sequence). The CDR3 consists of 14 residues. V was pared by 1 base and J by 8 bases, with 14 bases between. The CDR3 DNA reads as TGTGCCAGCAGCTTAGACAGCGGCCTCGAGGGCTACACCTTC. This translates into CASSLDSGLEGYTF.

V gene TRBV29-1 combines with J gene TRBJ2-1; 7 bases are shared with TRBD2. Germline V lookup: CDR1 SQVTM, CDR2 ANQGSEA. The CDR3 sequence is 14 residues long. J gave up 7 bases and V 3 bases, and 9 bases lay outside the gene matches. CDR3 sequence: CSVELAASFNEQFF. CDR3 nucleotides: TGCAGCGTTGAGCTAGCGGCGAGCTTTAATGAGCAGTTCTTC.

The chain links TRBV6-1 to TRBJ2-1; 7 bases map to TRBD2. The CDR3 extends over 15 amino acids. Looked up from germline, CDR1 is MNHNS and CDR2 is SASEGT. After removal of 6 bases from V and 0 bases from J, the junction contained 5 bases not matched to a gene. CDR3 protein: CASSSRTSSYNEQFF. The CDR3 coding sequence is TGTGCCAGCAGCTCGAGGACTAGCTCCTACAATGAGCAGTTCTTC.

CDR3 in DNA: TGTGCCAGCAGTTTAAGCGGACTAGCGGGAGTCTACGAGCAGTACTTC. It encodes CASSLSGLAGVYEQYF. The chain employs TRBV27 and TRBJ2-7; 13 bases match TRBD2. The V and J ends lost 2 bases and 3 bases, in that order; junction bases with no gene match: 4. The CDR3 extends over 16 amino acids. In germline, CDR1 is MNHEY, CDR2 SMNVEV (reference sequence).

The J gene is TRBJ2-2, the V gene TRBV19, with D perhaps matching TRBD2 (5 bases). The CDR3 is 13 residues long. V lost 5 bases and J lost 7, with 11 bases in between. Per germline, CDR1 LNHDA and CDR2 SQIVND (reference sequence). DNA of the CDR3: TGTGCCAGTAGTCTCGAGAGGGTCGGGGAGCTGTTTTTT. Translated, it gives CASSLERVGELFF. Full variable domain (rest looked up from reference TRBV19 and TRBJ2-2): DGGITQSPKYLFRKEGQNVTLSCEQNLNHDAMYWYRQDPGQGLRLIYYSQIVNDFQKGDIAEGYSVSREKKESFPLTVTSAQKNPTAFYLCASSLERVGELFFGEGSRLTVL.

The J gene is TRBJ2-3, the V gene TRBV7-3; 9 nucleotides agree with TRBD2. The V gene end was trimmed by 1 base and the J gene end by 2 bases; junction bases not matched to a gene: 4. This CDR3 has 16 residues. Germline assignment: CDR1 SGHTA and CDR2 FQGTGA. The CDR3 nucleotides read TGTGCCAGCAGCTTAATGGGCGGGGGGGCCACAGATACGCAGTATTTT. Translating it yields CASSLMGGGATDTQYF.

V and J are TRBV9 and TRBJ1-5; 7 bases line up with TRBD1. This CDR3 has 13 amino acids. The V and J ends lost 4 bases and 4 bases, in that order; junction bases with no gene match: 2. Germline V CDR1 and CDR2: SGDLS, YYNGEE. The CDR3 coding sequence is TGTGCCAGCAGCCAGACAGGGAATCAGCCCCAGCATTTT. It translates to CASSQTGNQPQHF.